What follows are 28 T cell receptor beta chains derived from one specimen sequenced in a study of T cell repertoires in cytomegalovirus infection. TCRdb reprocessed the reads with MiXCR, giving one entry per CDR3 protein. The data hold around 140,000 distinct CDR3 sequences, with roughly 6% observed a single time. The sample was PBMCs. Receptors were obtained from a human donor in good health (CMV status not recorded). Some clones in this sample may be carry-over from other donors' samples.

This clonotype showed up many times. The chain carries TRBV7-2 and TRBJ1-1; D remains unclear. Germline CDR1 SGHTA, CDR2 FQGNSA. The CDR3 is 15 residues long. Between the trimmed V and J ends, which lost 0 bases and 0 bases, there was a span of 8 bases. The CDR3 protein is CASSLAQNMNTEAFF. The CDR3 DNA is TGTGCCAGCAGCTTAGCGCAGAACATGAACACTGAAGCTTTCTTT. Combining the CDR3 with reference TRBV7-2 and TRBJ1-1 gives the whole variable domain GAGVSQSPSNKVTEKGKDVELRCDPISGHTALYWYRQSLGQGLEFLIYFQGNSAPDKSGLPSDRFSAERTGGSVSTLTIQRTQQEDSAVYLCASSLAQNMNTEAFFGQGTRLTVV.

This CDR3 is CSVETGAPYEQYF. CDR3 nucleotides: TGCAGCGTCGAAACGGGGGCCCCCTACGAGCAGTACTTC. The chain uses TRBV29-1 and TRBJ2-7; D may be TRBD1 or TRBD2 (6 bases each). The CDR3 spans 13 residues. V was cut by 6 bases and J by 2 bases, with 14 bases left in between. Germline loops: CDR1 SQVTM, CDR2 ANQGSEA.

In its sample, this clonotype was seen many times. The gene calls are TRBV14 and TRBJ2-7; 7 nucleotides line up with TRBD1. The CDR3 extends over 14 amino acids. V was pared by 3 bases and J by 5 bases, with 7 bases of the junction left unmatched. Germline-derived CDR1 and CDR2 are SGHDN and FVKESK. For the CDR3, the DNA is TGTGCCAGCAGCCAGCCGACAGGGCTCCACGAGCAGTACTTC. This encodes CASSQPTGLHEQYF.

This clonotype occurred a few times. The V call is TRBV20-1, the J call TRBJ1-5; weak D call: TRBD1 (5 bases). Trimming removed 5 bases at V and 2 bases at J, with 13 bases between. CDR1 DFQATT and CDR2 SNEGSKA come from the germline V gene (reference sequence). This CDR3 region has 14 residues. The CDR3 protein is CSASGGSGNQPQHF. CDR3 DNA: TGCAGTGCTTCGGGGGGGAGCGGCAATCAGCCCCAGCATTTT.

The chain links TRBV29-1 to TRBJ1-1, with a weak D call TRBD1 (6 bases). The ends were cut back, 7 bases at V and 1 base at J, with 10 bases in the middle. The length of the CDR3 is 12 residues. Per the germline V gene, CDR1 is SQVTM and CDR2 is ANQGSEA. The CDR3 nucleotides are TGCAGCGCCCGGACAGCGAACACTGAAGCTTTCTTT. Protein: CSARTANTEAFF.

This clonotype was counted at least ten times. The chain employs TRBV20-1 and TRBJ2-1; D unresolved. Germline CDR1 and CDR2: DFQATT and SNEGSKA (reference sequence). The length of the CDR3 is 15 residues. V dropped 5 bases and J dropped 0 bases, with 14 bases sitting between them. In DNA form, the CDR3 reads TGCAGTGCTTCCAAGGACGGCAGCTCCTACAATGAGCAGTTCTTC. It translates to CSASKDGSSYNEQFF.

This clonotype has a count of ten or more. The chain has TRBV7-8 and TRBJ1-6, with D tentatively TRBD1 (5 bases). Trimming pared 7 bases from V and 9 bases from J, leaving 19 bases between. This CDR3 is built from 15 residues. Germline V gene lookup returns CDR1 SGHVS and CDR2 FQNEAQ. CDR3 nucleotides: TGTGCCAGCACCCTAGGGACGCTAAGAGGTTCACCCCTCCACTTT. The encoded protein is CASTLGTLRGSPLHF.

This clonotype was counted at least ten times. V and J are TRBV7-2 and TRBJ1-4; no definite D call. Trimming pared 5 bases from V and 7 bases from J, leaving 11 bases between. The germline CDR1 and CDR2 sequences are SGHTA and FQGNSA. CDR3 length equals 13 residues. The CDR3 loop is CASSQNMGEKLFF. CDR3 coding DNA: TGTGCCAGCAGCCAAAACATGGGTGAAAAACTGTTTTTT.

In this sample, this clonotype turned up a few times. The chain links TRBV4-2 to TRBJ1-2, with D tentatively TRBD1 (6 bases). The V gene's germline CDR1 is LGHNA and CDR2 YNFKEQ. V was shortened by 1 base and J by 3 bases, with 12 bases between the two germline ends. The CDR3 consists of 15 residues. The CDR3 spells CASSQGAGVDYGYTF. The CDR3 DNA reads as TGTGCCAGCAGCCAAGGGGCAGGGGTAGACTATGGCTACACCTTC.

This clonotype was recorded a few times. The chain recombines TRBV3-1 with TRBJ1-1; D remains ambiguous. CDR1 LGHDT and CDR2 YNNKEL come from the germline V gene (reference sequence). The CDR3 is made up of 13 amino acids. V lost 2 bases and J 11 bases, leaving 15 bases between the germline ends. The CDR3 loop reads CASSQWVGALAFF. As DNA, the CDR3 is TGTGCCAGCAGCCAATGGGTGGGAGCCCTGGCTTTCTTT.

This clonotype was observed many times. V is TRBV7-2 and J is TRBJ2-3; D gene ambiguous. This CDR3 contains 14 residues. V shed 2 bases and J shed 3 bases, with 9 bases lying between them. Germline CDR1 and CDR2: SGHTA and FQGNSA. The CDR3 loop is CASSLQTPTDTQYF. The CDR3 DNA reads TGTGCCAGCAGCTTACAAACACCTACAGATACGCAGTATTTT.

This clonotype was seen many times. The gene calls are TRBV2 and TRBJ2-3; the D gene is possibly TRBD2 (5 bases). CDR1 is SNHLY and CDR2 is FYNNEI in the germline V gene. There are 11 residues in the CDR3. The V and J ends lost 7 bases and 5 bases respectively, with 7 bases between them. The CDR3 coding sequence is TGTGCCAGCACCGGGGTAGATACGCAGTATTTT. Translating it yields CASTGVDTQYF.

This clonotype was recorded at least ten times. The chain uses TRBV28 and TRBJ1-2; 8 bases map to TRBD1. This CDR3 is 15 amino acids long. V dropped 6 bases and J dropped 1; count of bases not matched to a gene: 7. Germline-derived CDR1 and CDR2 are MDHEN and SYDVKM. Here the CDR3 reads CASRPRTGNNYGYTF. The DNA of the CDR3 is TGTGCCAGCAGACCCCGGACAGGGAATAACTATGGCTACACCTTC.

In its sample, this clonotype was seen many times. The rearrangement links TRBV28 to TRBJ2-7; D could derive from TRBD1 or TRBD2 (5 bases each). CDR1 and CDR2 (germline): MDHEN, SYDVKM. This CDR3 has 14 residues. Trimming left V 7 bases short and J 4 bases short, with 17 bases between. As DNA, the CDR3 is TGTGCCAGCACCAACACGGGACGGCGATACGAGCAGTACTTC. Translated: CASTNTGRRYEQYF.

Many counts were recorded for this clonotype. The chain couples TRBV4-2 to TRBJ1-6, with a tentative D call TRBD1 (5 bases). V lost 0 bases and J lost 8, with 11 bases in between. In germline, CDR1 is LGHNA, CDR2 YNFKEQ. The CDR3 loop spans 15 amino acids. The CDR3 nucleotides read TGTGCCAGCAGCCAAGAAACAGGCAGTGATTCACCCCTCCACTTT. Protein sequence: CASSQETGSDSPLHF.

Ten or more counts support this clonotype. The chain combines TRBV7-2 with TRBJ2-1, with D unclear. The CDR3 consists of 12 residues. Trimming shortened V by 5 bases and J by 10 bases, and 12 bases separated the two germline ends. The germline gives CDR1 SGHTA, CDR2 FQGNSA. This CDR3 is CASSQASGEQFF. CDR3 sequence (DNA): TGTGCCAGCAGCCAGGCTAGTGGAGAGCAGTTCTTC.

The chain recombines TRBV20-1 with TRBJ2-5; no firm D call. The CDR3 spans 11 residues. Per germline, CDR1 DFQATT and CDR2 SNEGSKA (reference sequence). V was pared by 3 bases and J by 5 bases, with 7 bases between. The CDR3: CSARRGETQYF. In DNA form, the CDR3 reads TGCAGTGCTAGGCGTGGGGAGACCCAGTACTTC.

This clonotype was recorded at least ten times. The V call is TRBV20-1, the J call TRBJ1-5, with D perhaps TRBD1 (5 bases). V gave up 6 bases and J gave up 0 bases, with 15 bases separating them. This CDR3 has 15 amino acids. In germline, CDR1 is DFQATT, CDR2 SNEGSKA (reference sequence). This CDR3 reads CSATMGENSNQPQHF. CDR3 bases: TGCAGTGCGACGATGGGGGAAAATAGCAATCAGCCCCAGCATTTT.

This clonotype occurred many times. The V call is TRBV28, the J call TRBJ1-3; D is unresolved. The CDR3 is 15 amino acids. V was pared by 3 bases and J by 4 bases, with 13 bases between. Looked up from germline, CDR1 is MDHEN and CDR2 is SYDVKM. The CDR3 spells CASSFSEEGGNTIYF. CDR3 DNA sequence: TGTGCCAGCAGTTTTAGTGAAGAAGGAGGAAACACCATATATTTT.

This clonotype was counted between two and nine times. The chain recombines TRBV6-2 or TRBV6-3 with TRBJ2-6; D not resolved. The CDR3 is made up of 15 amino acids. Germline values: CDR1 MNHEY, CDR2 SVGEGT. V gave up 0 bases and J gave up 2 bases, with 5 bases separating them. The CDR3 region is CASSYSGAGANVLTF. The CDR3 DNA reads TGTGCCAGCAGTTACTCCGGCGCTGGGGCCAACGTCCTGACTTTC.

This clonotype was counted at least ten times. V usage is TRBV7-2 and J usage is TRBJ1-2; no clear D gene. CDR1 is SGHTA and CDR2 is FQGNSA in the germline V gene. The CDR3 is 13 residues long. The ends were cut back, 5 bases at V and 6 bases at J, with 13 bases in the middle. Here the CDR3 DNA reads TGTGCCAGCAGCCCCCGGGTTCAGAATGGCTACACCTTC. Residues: CASSPRVQNGYTF.

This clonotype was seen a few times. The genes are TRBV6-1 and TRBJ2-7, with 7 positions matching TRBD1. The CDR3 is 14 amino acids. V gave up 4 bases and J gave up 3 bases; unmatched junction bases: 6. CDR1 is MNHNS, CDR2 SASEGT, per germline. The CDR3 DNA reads TGTGCCAGCAGTGGAACGACAGGGATCTACGAGCAGTACTTC. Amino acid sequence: CASSGTTGIYEQYF.

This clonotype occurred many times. In DNA, the CDR3 is TGTGCCAGCAGGTCGGGGGCGGGCACTGAAGCTTTCTTT. Its translation is CASRSGAGTEAFF. The V call is TRBV7-2, the J call TRBJ1-1; a weak D match, TRBD1 (6 bases). V was trimmed by 6 bases and J by 4 bases, leaving 12 bases between them. This CDR3 region has 13 residues. Germline-derived CDR1 and CDR2 are SGHTA and FQGNSA.

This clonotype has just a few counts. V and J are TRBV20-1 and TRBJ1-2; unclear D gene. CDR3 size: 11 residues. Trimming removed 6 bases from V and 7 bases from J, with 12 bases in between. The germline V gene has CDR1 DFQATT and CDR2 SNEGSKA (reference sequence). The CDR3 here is CSATMGSGYTF. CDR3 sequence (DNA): TGCAGTGCCACCATGGGAAGTGGCTACACCTTC.

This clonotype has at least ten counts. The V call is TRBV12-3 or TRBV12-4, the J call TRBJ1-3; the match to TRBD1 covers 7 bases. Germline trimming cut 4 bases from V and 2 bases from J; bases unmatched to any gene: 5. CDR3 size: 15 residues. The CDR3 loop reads CASSSTGITGNTIYF. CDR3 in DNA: TGTGCCAGCAGTTCGACAGGGATCACTGGAAACACCATATATTTT.

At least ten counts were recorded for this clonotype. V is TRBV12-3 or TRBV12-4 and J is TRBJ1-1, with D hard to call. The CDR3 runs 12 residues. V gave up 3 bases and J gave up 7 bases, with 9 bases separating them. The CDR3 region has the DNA TGTGCCAGCAGTTTCTTCAGATATGAAGCTTTCTTT. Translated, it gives CASSFFRYEAFF.

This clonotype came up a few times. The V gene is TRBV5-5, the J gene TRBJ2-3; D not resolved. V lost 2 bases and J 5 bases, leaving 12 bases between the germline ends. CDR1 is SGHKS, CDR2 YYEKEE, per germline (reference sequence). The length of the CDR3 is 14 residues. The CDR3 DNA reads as TGTGCCAGCAGCTTCCAGAACATTGGAGATACGCAGTATTTT. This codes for CASSFQNIGDTQYF.

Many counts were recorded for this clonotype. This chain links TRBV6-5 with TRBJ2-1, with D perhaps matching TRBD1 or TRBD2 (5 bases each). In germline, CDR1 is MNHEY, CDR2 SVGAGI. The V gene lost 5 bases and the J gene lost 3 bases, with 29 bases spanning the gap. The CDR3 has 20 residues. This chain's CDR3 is CASSLREGFYDLKFYNEQFF. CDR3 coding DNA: TGTGCCAGCAGTCTTAGAGAGGGGTTCTACGACCTTAAATTCTACAATGAGCAGTTCTTC.